The rows below give T cell receptor beta chains drawn from one sample of a study of OX40 agonist ivuxolimab in advanced cancers. TCRdb keeps only in-frame clones here, not all; method: immunoSEQ multiplex PCR. The profile shows approximately 100,000 clones, about nine tenths of them singletons. The source material was CD4+ or CD8+ T cells sorted from blood, sampled in a trial of the OX40 agonist ivuxolimab. These receptors all come from an adult with an advanced solid tumor such as melanoma, head and neck, liver or kidney cancer. The CDR3 runs from the conserved cysteine through the conserved F or W. D genes are given only for firm matches. Size is omitted from some rows. Given values are once, few, many or a class for expanded clones.

v_gene,abundance,d_gene,j_gene,CDR3nt,CDR3aa
TRBV6-1,.,TRBD2,TRBJ2-7,TGTGCCAGCAGCGGACTAGCGGGAGGAGGGGAGCAGTACTTC,CASSGLAGGGEQYF
TRBV7-6,.,.,TRBJ1-3,TGTGCCAGCAGCCCCAGGGCCGAAGAGAACACCATATATTTT,CASSPRAEENTIYF
TRBV18,once,.,TRBJ2-3,TGTGCCAGCTCACCGGGTAGGACAGATACGCAGTATTTT,CASSPGRTDTQYF
TRBV7-2,.,.,TRBJ2-5,TGTGCCAGCAGACCTCAATATACCTCGGGCCAAGAGACCCAGTACTTC,CASRPQYTSGQETQYF
TRBV7-9,.,.,TRBJ2-3,TGTGCCAGCAGCCGGTTAGATACGCAGTATTTT,CASSRLDTQYF
TRBV9,once,.,TRBJ2-1,TGTGCCAGCAGCGGTAGCGGCAATGAGCAGTTCTTC,CASSGSGNEQFF
TRBV2,.,TRBD1,TRBJ2-5,TGTGCCAGCAGTTCAGGGACAGGGGGGTTGTACCAAGAGACCCAGTACTTC,CASSSGTGGLYQETQYF
TRBV27,.,.,TRBJ2-7,TGTGCCAGCAGTTTATGGTACGGCTCCTACGAGCAGTACTTC,CASSLWYGSYEQYF
TRBV19,.,TRBD1,TRBJ1-1,TGTGCCAGTCGGGACAGGGCCTCTTATCGGGTGAACACTGAAGCTTTCTTT,CASRDRASYRVNTEAFF
TRBV5-1,.,.,TRBJ2-2,TGCGCCAGCAGCCCCGTAGACGTCACCGGGGAGCTGTTTTTT,CASSPVDVTGELFF
TRBV7-9,.,TRBD2,TRBJ2-1,TGTGCCATCCCGGGAGAGACTAGCAGAACTTCGAGCTCCTACAATGAGCAGTTCTTC,CAIPGETSRTSSSYNEQFF
TRBV19,.,.,TRBJ2-1,TGTGCCAGTAGTATAGTTGGACTTGACAATGAGCAGTTCTTC,CASSIVGLDNEQFF
TRBV6-1,.,TRBD1,TRBJ1-2,TGTGCCAGCAGTGAACCCAGACAGGGTTTAGGGGGCTACACCTTC,CASSEPRQGLGGYTF
TRBV9,.,TRBD2,TRBJ2-1,TGTGCCAGCAGCGTAGGCCTCGGACCGGGGGGCAATGAGCAGTTCTTC,CASSVGLGPGGNEQFF